Following are 26 T cell receptor beta chains from one sample sequenced in a study of T cells in Graves' hyperthyroidism and ophthalmopathy. The TCR beta CDR3 regions underwent amplification using RNA transcripts as the source. Researchers ran a first-round RT-PCR on the TCR CDR3 using the HTBI primer set. MiXCR, applied by TCRdb to the multiplex PCR reads, yields one record per CDR3 protein. The table has approximately 560,000 distinct CDR3 sequences, around 45% seen once. The sequenced material came from peripheral blood or thyroid tissue (not recorded which). The receptors were sampled from a woman aged 18-29 years with Graves' hyperthyroidism.

This clonotype was seen at least ten times. This rearrangement joins TRBV7-2 to TRBJ1-5; the D is unclear. This CDR3 comprises 13 residues. Germline values: CDR1 SGHTA, CDR2 FQGNSA. V was shortened by 0 bases and J by 5 bases, with 5 bases between the two germline ends. CDR3 sequence (DNA): TGTGCCAGCAGCTTAGCGACCGATCAGCCCCAGCATTTT. It codes for CASSLATDQPQHF.

This clonotype was seen ten or more times. The rearrangement joins TRBV24-1 to TRBJ1-1; D not resolved. The germline V and J ends were trimmed by 5 bases and 4 bases, with 7 bases remaining between them. CDR1 is KGHDR, CDR2 SFDVKD, per germline. The CDR3 totals 12 residues. This CDR3 reads CATSGTGTEAFF. For the CDR3, the DNA is TGTGCCACCAGTGGTACGGGCACTGAAGCTTTCTTT.

V usage is TRBV7-9 and J usage is TRBJ2-5, with D perhaps TRBD1 or TRBD2 (5 bases each). Germline V gene lookup returns CDR1 SEHNR and CDR2 FQNEAQ (reference sequence). Trimming took 4 bases from V and 8 from J, leaving 14 bases between them. The CDR3 consists of 13 residues. The CDR3 loop reads CASSWGLVETQYF. Written as DNA, the CDR3 is TGTGCCAGCAGCTGGGGGTTGGTGGAAACCCAGTACTTC. Filled out from reference TRBV7-9 and TRBJ2-5, the complete variable domain reads DTGVSQNPRHKITKRGQNVTFRCDPISEHNRLYWYRQTLGQGPEFLTYFQNEAQLEKSRLLSDRFSAERPKGSFSTLEIQRTEQGDSAMYLCASSWGLVETQYFGPGTRLLVL.

This chain connects TRBV29-1 to TRBJ2-7, with 7 bases matching TRBD2. Germline V gene data show CDR1 as SQVTM and CDR2 as ANQGSEA. The V segment lost 6 bases and the J segment 4 bases; nucleotides outside the gene matches: 9. This CDR3 contains 13 residues. In nucleotides, the CDR3 is TGCAGCGTCAGAGCGGGATTTGAATACGAGCAGTACTTC. Its protein is CSVRAGFEYEQYF.

The chain links TRBV20-1 to TRBJ2-7, with D unresolved. This CDR3 is 15 amino acids long. Germline values: CDR1 DFQATT, CDR2 SNEGSKA (reference sequence). V was pared by 2 bases and J by 0 bases, with 14 bases between. CDR3 DNA sequence: TGCAGTGCTAGATCCGGCATTGACCGCTCCTACGAGCAGTACTTC. Protein product: CSARSGIDRSYEQYF.

J is TRBJ1-5 and V is TRBV12-3 or TRBV12-4, with D unclear. Trimming removed 7 bases from V and 5 bases from J, with 12 bases in between. The CDR3 consists of 13 residues. The CDR3 sequence: CASTHELDQPQHF. The CDR3 DNA reads as TGTGCCAGCACCCACGAGCTGGATCAGCCCCAGCATTTT.

This clonotype was detected many times. The chain combines TRBV2 with TRBJ2-6; unclear D gene. V was shortened by 1 base and J by 0 bases, with 4 bases between the two germline ends. Per germline, CDR1 SNHLY and CDR2 FYNNEI. CDR3 size: 15 residues. The CDR3 DNA is TGTGCCAGCAGTGAAGGGGGCTCTGGGGCCAACGTCCTGACTTTC. Its translation is CASSEGGSGANVLTF.

This clonotype has more than one count but fewer than ten. This chain connects TRBV7-2 to TRBJ2-7, with 8 bases matching TRBD1. Germline V gives CDR1 SGHTA, CDR2 FQGNSA. V was pared by 6 bases and J by 4 bases, with 14 bases of the junction left unmatched. This CDR3 has 16 amino acids. CDR3 residues: CASREIRGTGDYEQYF. CDR3 in DNA: TGTGCCAGCAGGGAAATTAGGGGGACAGGCGATTACGAGCAGTACTTC.

The rearrangement links TRBV20-1 to TRBJ2-2, with D possibly matching TRBD2 (5 bases). V gave up 5 bases and J gave up 6 bases, with 13 bases separating them. This CDR3 is built from 13 residues. Germline assignment: CDR1 DFQATT and CDR2 SNEGSKA (reference sequence). CDR3 region: CSAWNSGSGELFF. DNA of the CDR3: TGCAGTGCTTGGAACAGCGGCTCCGGGGAGCTGTTTTTT.

This clonotype was seen ten or more times. The chain recombines TRBV10-1 with TRBJ2-5, with unresolved D. CDR1 and CDR2 from the germline V gene are WNHNN and SYGVQD (reference sequence). The CDR3 totals 14 residues. V lost 2 bases and J lost 0, with 7 bases in between. The CDR3 DNA follows: TGCGCCAGCAGTGAGGAGATGTACCAAGAGACCCAGTACTTC. It specifies CASSEEMYQETQYF.

J is TRBJ2-2 and V is TRBV6-2 or TRBV6-3, with unresolved D. This CDR3 region has 15 residues. The ends were cut back, 2 bases at V and 3 bases at J, with 10 bases in the middle. From germline, CDR1 is MNHEY and CDR2 SVGEGT. The DNA of the CDR3 is TGTGCCAGCAGTTACCTGTCGGCCGACACCGGGGAGCTGTTTTTT. It is translated as CASSYLSADTGELFF.

Details on this clonotype: The junction departs from the called germline gene at one end, perhaps through a read error. The chain is built from TRBV7-3 and TRBJ2-7, with a tentative D call TRBD1 (7 bases). The CDR3 length is 15 residues. CDR1 is SGHTA and CDR2 is FQGTGA in the germline V gene. The CDR3 coding sequence is TGCGCCAGCAGCCAAGTTCAGGGGGGCTCCTACGAGCAGTACTTC. This gives the protein CASSQVQGGSYEQYF.

Details on this clonotype: This clone may be a read error of a much larger clone one base away. The chain carries TRBV9 and TRBJ1-6; possibly TRBD1 for D (5 bases). Germline-derived CDR1 and CDR2 are SGDLS and YYNGEE. CDR3 length equals 15 residues. CDR3 loop: CVSSAKGGTDSPLHF. DNA of the CDR3: TGTGTCAGCAGCGCTAAGGGAGGGACGGATTCACCCCTCCACTTT.

This chain joins TRBV7-9 and TRBJ1-4; D remains unclear. V gave up 1 base and J gave up 8 bases, with 14 bases separating them. The CDR3 extends over 15 amino acids. Germline-derived CDR1 and CDR2 are SEHNR and FQNEAQ (reference sequence). In nucleotides, the CDR3 is TGTGCCAGCAGCTTAGGGTTTGGGATCATCGAAAAACTGTTTTTT. Translated, it gives CASSLGFGIIEKLFF.

Comment on this clonotype: This may arise from a read error, as a much more abundant clone is one base away. The chain links TRBV7-9 to TRBJ2-7, with 8 positions matching TRBD1. CDR3 length: 14 residues. The germline CDR1 and CDR2 sequences are SEHNR and FQNEAQ (reference sequence). The CDR3 protein is CVSRSGQAASEQYF. CDR3 DNA: TGTGTCAGCAGGTCGGGACAGGCCGCATCCGAGCAGTACTTC. The whole variable domain, remainder taken from reference TRBV7-9 and TRBJ2-7, is DTGVSQNPRHKITKRGQNVTFRCDPISEHNRLYWYRQTLGQGPEFLTYFQNEAQLEKSRLLSDRFSAERPKGSFSTLEIQRTEQGDSAMYLCVSRSGQAASEQYFGPGTRLTVT.

V usage is TRBV15 and J usage is TRBJ2-5; 10 bases agree with TRBD1. The CDR3 is 15 amino acids. The junction had 5 bases not matched to a gene; V was cut back by 2 bases and J by 5 bases. Germline V lookup: CDR1 LNHNV, CDR2 YYDKDF (reference sequence). Here the CDR3 reads CATSRHGTGDETQYF. DNA of the CDR3: TGTGCCACCAGCAGACACGGGACAGGGGATGAGACCCAGTACTTC.

The rearrangement uses TRBV7-9 and TRBJ1-1; D uncertain. Germline V gene sequence: CDR1 SEHNR, CDR2 FQNEAQ (reference sequence). The CDR3 is 14 amino acids. Trimming pared 1 base from V and 0 bases from J, leaving 6 bases between. The CDR3 loop reads CASSLVSLNTEAFF. CDR3 DNA: TGTGCCAGCAGCTTAGTCAGCTTGAACACTGAAGCTTTCTTT.

As concerns this clonotype: One end of the junction is discordant with germline, which a read error may explain. The chain uses TRBV10-3 and TRBJ1-6; no clear D gene. Germline-derived CDR1 and CDR2 are ENHRY and SYGVKD. The CDR3 length is 15 residues. The CDR3 reads CASSYGVAPGSPLHF. CDR3 DNA: TGTGCCAGCAGTTATGGGGTGGCCCCTGGGTCACCCCTCCACTTT.

On this clonotype itself: A clone one base away is much larger, so this may be a read error. The rearrangement joins TRBV15 to TRBJ1-2; 8 positions match TRBD1. The length of the CDR3 is 15 residues. Germline CDR1 LNHNV, CDR2 YYDKDF (reference sequence). V shed 1 base and J 6 bases; nucleotides not matched to a gene: 7. CDR3 nucleotide sequence: TGTGCCACCAGCAGAGTTGCAGGGGGCAACAATGGCTACACCTTC. Its translation: CATSRVAGGNNGYTF.

This clonotype was found once. The chain uses TRBV6-5 and TRBJ1-4, with 8 nucleotides matching TRBD1. The trim removed 6 bases at V and 4 bases at J, leaving 4 bases unmatched. CDR1 MNHEY and CDR2 SVGAGI come from the germline V gene. CDR3 length: 14 residues. The CDR3 region is CASRPGQVNEKLFF. For the CDR3, the DNA is TGTGCCAGCAGACCGGGACAGGTTAATGAAAAACTGTTTTTT.

This clonotype was seen ten or more times. The genes are TRBV24-1 and TRBJ1-2, with D uncertain. Germline V CDR1 and CDR2: KGHDR, SFDVKD. CDR3 length: 13 amino acids. V was shortened by 4 bases and J by 8 bases, with 13 bases between the two germline ends. The CDR3 protein is CATSDHRSGGYTF. The CDR3 DNA reads TGTGCCACCAGTGACCATCGATCGGGAGGCTACACCTTC.

This chain connects TRBV2 to TRBJ2-7; D might be TRBD1 (6 bases). TRBJ2-1 explains the end of the DNA better; the J call may be wrong. Germline CDR1 reads SNHLY; CDR2 reads FYNNEI. The CDR3 is 13 residues long. CDR3 protein: CASFRDIGNEQFF. The CDR3 nucleotides are TGTGCCAGCTTCCGGGACATAGGCAATGAGCAGTTCTTC.

Comments on this clonotype: A much larger clone lies a single base off, so this may be a read error. The J gene is TRBJ1-4, the V gene TRBV10-3; 7 nucleotides line up with TRBD1. Germline CDR1 reads ENHRY; CDR2 reads SYGVKD. The length of the CDR3 is 17 residues. The CDR3 DNA is TGTGCCAGCAGTGAGTCGTCAACAGGGGCAACTAATGAAAAACTGTTTTTT. Its protein is CASSESSTGATNEKLFF.

The V gene is TRBV2, the J gene TRBJ2-1; 9 nucleotides agree with TRBD2. The germline CDR1 and CDR2 sequences are SNHLY and FYNNEI. The V segment lost 4 bases and the J segment 1 base; nucleotides outside the gene matches: 8. This CDR3 comprises 17 residues. CDR3: CASSGTSTSGSYNEQFF. CDR3 nucleotide sequence: TGTGCCAGCAGTGGGACGAGTACTAGCGGGTCCTACAATGAGCAGTTCTTC.

This clonotype was detected only a few times. The CDR3 spells CASSEAGPEAFF. The CDR3 DNA follows: TGTGCCAGCAGTGAAGCGGGGCCTGAAGCTTTCTTT. The chain joins TRBV2 to TRBJ1-1; TRBD1 is a possible D gene (5 bases). Deletions cut 0 bases from V and 6 bases from J, with 5 bases between. The germline gives CDR1 SNHLY, CDR2 FYNNEI. This CDR3 region has 12 residues.

This clonotype was counted many times. The chain is built from TRBV25-1 and TRBJ1-4, with D possibly matching TRBD1 (6 bases). Germline V gene sequence: CDR1 MGHDK, CDR2 SYGVNS. The CDR3 extends over 14 amino acids. V was shortened by 2 bases and J by 6 bases, with 10 bases between the two germline ends. The CDR3 sequence: CASSEVGGHEKLFF. The CDR3 DNA reads as TGTGCCAGCAGTGAAGTCGGGGGCCATGAAAAACTGTTTTTT.